Reported below is one T cell receptor beta chain. Its antigen is not known. This entry comes from a study of beta chain features in type 1 diabetes. Findings of the study overall: Moderate yet significant TCRB CDR3 shortening was seen in Type 1 diabetes patients in all four CD4+ subsets.

As every portion of the isolated RNA was reverse transcribed, the sequencing read expressed TCRB transcripts. Generated by immunoSEQ multiplex PCR, the TCRdb table keeps only in-frame clones and is missing some. The sample includes some 160,000 clones, approximately 8.4% seen only once; the top ten take less than 3%. Every single donor gave one heparinised blood draw, and these averaged approximately 100 mL. This CDR3 contains 12 residues. Trimming took 6 bases from V and 6 from J, leaving 9 bases between them. Germline CDR1 MNHEY, CDR2 SVGAGI. Sequenced material: central memory CD4+ T cells from blood. The chain uses TRBV6-5 and TRBJ2-1, with D possibly matching TRBD1 (6 bases). This TCR was sampled from a woman younger than 35 in good health. The CDR3 here is CASRQGSNEQFF. The CDR3 DNA reads TGTGCCAGCAGACAGGGTAGCAATGAGCAGTTCTTC.